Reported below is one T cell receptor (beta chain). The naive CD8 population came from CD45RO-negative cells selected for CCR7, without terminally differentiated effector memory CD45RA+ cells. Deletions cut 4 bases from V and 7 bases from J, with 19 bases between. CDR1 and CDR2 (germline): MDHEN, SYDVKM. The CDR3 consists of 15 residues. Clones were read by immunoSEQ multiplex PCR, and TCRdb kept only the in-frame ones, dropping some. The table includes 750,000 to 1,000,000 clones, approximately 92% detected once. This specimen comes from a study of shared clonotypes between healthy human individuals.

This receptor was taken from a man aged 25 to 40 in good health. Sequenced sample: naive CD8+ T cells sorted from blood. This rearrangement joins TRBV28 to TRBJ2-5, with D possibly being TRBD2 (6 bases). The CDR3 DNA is TGTGCCAGCAGTTCTGGGACTCCGAATTACGGGACCCAGTACTTC. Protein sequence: CASSSGTPNYGTQYF.